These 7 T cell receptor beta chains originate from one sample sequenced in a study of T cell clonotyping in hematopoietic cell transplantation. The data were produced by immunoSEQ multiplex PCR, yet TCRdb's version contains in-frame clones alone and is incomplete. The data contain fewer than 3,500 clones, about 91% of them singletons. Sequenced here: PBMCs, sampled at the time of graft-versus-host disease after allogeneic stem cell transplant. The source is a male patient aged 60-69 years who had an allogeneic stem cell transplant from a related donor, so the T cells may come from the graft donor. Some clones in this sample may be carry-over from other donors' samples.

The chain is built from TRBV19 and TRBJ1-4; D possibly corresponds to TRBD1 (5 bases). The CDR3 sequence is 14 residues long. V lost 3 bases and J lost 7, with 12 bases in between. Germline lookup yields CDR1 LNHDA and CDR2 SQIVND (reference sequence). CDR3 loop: CASSIQKGREKLFF. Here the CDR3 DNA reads TGTGCCAGTAGTATTCAGAAGGGGCGTGAAAAACTGTTTTTT. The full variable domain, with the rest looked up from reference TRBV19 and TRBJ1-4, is DGGITQSPKYLFRKEGQNVTLSCEQNLNHDAMYWYRQDPGQGLRLIYYSQIVNDFQKGDIAEGYSVSREKKESFPLTVTSAQKNPTAFYLCASSIQKGREKLFFGSGTQLSVL.

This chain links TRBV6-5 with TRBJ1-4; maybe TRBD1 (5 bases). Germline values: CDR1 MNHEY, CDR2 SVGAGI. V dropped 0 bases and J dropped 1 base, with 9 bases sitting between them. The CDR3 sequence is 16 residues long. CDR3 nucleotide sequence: TGTGCCAGCAGTTACTCGATAGACAGAACTAATGAAAAACTGTTTTTT. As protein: CASSYSIDRTNEKLFF.

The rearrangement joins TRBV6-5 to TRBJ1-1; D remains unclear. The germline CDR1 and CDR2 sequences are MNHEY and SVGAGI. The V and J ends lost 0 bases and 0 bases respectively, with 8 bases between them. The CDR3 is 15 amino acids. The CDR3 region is CASSYSRYMNTEAFF. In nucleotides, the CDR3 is TGTGCCAGCAGTTACTCGAGATACATGAACACTGAAGCTTTCTTT.

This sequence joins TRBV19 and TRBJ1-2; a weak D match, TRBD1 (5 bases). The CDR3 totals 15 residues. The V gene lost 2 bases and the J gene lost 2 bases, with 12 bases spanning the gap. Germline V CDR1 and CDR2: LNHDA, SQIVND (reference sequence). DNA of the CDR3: TGTGCCAGTAGTATAAGAGGGGCCCAAAACTATGGCTACACCTTC. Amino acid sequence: CASSIRGAQNYGYTF.

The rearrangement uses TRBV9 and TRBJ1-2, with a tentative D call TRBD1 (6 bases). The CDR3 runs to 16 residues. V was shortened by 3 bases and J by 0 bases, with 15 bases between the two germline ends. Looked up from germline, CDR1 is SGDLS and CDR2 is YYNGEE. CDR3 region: CASSAVRDTPNYGYTF. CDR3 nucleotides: TGTGCCAGCAGCGCGGTCCGGGACACGCCTAACTATGGCTACACCTTC.

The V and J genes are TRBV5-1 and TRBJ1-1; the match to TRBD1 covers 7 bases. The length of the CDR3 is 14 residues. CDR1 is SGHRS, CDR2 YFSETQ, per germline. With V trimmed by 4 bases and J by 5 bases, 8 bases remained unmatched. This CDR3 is CASSPGRGLTEAFF. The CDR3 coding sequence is TGCGCCAGCAGCCCCGGGAGGGGGCTTACTGAAGCTTTCTTT.

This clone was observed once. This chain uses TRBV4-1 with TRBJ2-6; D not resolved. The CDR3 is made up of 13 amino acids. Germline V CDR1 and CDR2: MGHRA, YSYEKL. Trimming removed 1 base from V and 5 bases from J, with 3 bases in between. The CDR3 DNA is TGCGCCAGCAGCCAAGTTCGGGCCAACGTCCTGACTTTC. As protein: CASSQVRANVLTF.